Detailed here is one TCR beta chain. The data are from a study of monozygotic twins with inflammatory bowel disease. The UMIs carried a 6-nucleotide sample barcode, and they were added by template switching. TCRdb reanalyzed the 5' RACE reads, giving one entry per CDR3 protein sequence and no DNA. The sample has about 380,000 distinct CDR3 sequences. CDR3 size: 16 residues. Germline CDR1 reads SGDLS; CDR2 reads YYNGEE. Specimen: blood. The chain joins TRBV9 to TRBJ2-2; TCRdb's D call of TRBD1 is untestable without DNA. The TCR was taken from a human donor with ulcerative colitis or Crohn's disease, or a healthy co-twin of an affected twin (not recorded which). CDR3 sequence reads: CASSVDWGSNTGELFF.